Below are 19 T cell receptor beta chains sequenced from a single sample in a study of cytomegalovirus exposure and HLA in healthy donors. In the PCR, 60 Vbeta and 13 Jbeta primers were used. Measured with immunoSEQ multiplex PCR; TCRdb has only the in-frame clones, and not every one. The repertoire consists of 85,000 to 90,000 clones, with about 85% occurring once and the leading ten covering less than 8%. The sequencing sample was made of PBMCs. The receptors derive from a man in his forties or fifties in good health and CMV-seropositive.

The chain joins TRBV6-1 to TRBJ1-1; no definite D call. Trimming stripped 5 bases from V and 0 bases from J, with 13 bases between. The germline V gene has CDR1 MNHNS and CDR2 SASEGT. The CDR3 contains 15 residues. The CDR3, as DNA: TGTGCCAGCAGTCTGCTGGGCCCAGTGAACACTGAAGCTTTCTTT. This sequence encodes CASSLLGPVNTEAFF.

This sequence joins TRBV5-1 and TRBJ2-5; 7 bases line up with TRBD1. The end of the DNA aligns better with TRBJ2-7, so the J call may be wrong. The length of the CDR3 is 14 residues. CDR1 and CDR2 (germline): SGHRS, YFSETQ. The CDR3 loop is CASSARQGPFEQYF. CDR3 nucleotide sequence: TGCGCCAGCAGCGCGCGACAGGGTCCCTTCGAGCAGTACTTC.

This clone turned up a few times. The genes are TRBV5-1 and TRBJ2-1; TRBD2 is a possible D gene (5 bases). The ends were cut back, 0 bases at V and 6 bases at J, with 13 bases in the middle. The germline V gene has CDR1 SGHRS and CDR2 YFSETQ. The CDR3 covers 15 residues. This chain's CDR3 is CASSLALAGRNEQFF. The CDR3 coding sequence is TGCGCCAGCAGCTTGGCCCTTGCGGGCCGCAATGAGCAGTTCTTC.

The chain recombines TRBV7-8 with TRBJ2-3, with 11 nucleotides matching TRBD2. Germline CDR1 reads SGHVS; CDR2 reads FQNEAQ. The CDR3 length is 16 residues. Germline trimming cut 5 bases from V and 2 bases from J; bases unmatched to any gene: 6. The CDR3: CASSITSGGPTDTQYF. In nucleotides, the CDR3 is TGTGCCAGCAGCATAACTAGCGGGGGACCCACAGATACGCAGTATTTT.

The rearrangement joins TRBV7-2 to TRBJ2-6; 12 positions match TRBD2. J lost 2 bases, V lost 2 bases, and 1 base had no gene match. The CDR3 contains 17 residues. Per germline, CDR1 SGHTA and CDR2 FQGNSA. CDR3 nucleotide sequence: TGTGCCAGCAGCTTACTAGCGGGAGGGGCTGGGGCCAACGTCCTGACTTTC. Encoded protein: CASSLLAGGAGANVLTF.

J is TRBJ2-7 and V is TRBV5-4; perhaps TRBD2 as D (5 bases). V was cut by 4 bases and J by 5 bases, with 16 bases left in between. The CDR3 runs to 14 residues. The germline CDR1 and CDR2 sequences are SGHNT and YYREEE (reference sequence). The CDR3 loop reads CASSPGLEEDEQYF. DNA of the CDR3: TGTGCCAGCAGCCCGGGCCTCGAGGAGGACGAGCAGTACTTC.

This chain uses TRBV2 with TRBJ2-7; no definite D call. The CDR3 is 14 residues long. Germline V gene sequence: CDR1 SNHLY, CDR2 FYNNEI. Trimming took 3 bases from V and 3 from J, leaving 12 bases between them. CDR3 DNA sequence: TGTGCCAGCAGTGATGATATAGAATACTACGAGCAGTACTTC. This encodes CASSDDIEYYEQYF.

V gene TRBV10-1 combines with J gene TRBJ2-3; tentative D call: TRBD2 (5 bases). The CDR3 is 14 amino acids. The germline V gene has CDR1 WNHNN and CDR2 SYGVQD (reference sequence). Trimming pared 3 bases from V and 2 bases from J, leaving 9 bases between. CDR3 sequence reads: CASSESGNTDTQYF. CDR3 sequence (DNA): TGCGCCAGCAGTGAAAGCGGAAACACAGATACGCAGTATTTT.

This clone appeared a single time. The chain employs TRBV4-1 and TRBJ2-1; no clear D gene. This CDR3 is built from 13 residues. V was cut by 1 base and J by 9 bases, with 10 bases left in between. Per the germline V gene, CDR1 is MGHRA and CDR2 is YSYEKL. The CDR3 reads CASSQVAVGEQFF. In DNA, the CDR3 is TGCGCCAGCAGCCAAGTGGCAGTTGGTGAGCAGTTCTTC.

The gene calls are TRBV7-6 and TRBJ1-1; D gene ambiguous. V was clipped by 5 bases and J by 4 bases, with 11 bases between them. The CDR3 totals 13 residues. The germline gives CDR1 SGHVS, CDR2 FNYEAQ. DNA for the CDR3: TGTGCCAGCAGCCCCCGAAGTAGCACTGAAGCTTTCTTT. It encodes CASSPRSSTEAFF.

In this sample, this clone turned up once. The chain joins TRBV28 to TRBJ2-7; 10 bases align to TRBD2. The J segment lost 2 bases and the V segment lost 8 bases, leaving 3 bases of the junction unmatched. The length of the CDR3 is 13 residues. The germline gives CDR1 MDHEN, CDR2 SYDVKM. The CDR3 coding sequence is TGTGCCAGCCAGCGGGAGGGCCCCTACGAGCAGTACTTC. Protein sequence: CASQREGPYEQYF.

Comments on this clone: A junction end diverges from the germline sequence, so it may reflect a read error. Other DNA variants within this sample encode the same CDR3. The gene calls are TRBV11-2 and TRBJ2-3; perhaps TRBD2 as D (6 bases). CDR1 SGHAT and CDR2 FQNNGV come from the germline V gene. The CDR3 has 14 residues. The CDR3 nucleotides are TGCGCCAGCAGCTTTAGCGGAAGCACAGATACGCAGTATTTT. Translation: CASSFSGSTDTQYF. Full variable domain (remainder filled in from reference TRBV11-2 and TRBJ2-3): EAGVAQSPRYKIIEKRQSVAFWCNPISGHATLYWYQQILGQGPKLLIQFQNNGVVDDSQLPKDRFSAERLKGVDSTLKIQPAKLEDSAVYLCASSFSGSTDTQYFGPGTRLTVL.

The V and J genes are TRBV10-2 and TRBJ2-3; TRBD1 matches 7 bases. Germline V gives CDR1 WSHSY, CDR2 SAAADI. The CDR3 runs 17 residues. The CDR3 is CATSRDSPPASTDTQYF. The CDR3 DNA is TGCGCTACCTCCCGGGACAGCCCTCCGGCTAGCACAGATACGCAGTATTTT.

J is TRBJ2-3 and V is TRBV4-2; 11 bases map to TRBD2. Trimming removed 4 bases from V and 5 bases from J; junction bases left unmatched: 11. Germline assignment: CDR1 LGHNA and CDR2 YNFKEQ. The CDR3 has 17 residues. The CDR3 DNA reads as TGTGCCAGCAGCCCAACCGATAGCGGGGGGGCCCAAGATACGCAGTATTTT. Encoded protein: CASSPTDSGGAQDTQYF.

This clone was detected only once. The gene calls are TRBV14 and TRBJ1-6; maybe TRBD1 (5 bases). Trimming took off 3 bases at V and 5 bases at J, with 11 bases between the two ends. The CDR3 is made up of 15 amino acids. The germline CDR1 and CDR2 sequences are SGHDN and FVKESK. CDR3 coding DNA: TGTGCCAGCAGCCATTTGGGGGGAGATAATTCACCCCTCCACTTT. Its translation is CASSHLGGDNSPLHF.

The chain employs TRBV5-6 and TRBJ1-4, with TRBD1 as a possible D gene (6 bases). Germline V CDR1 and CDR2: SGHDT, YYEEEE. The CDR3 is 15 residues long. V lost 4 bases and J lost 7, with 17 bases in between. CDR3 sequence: CASSLGRTVGEKLFF. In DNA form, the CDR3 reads TGTGCCAGCAGCCTGGGACGGACAGTAGGTGAAAAACTGTTTTTT. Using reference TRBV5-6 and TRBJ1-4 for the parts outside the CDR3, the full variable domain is DAGVTQSPTHLIKTRGQQVTLRCSPKSGHDTVSWYQQALGQGPQFIFQYYEEEERQRGNFPDRFSGHQFPNYSSELNVNALLLGDSALYLCASSLGRTVGEKLFFGSGTQLSVL.

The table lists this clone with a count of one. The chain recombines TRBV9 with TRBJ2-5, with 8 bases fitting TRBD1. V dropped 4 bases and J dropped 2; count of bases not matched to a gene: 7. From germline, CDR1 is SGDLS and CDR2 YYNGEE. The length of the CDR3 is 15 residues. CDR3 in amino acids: CASSLGQGRQETQYF. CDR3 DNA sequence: TGTGCCAGCAGCCTTGGACAGGGAAGGCAAGAGACCCAGTACTTC.

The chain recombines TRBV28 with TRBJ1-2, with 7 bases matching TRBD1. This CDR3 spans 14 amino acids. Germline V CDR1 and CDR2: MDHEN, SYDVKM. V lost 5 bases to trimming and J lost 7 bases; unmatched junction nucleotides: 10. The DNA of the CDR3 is TGTGCCAGCAGTCCCCCGACAGGGTGGGTTGGCTACACCTTC. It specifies CASSPPTGWVGYTF.

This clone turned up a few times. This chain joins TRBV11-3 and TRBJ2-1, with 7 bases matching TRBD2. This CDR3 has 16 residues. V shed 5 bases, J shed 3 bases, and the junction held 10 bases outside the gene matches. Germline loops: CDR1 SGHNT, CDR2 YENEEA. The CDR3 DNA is TGTGCCAGCAGCCCAAGGGCTCTAGCGGACTACAATGAGCAGTTCTTC. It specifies CASSPRALADYNEQFF.